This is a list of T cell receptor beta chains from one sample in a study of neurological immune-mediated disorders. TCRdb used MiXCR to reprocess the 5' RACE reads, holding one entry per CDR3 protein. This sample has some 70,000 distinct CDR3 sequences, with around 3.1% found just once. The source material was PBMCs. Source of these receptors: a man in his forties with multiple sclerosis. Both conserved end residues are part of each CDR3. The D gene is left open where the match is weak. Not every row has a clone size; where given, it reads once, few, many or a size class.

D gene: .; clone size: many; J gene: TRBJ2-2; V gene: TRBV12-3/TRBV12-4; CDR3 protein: CASSSGGELFF; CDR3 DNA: TGTGCCAGCAGTTCTGGCGGGGAGCTGTTTTTT
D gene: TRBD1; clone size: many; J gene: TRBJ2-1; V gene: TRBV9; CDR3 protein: CASSSRGQGANEQFF; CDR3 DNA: TGTGCCAGCAGCTCCCGGGGACAGGGGGCCAATGAGCAGTTCTTC
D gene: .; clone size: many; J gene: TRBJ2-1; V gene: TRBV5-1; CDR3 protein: CASSSRDFPHEQFF; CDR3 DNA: TGCGCCAGCAGCTCCCGGGACTTCCCTCATGAGCAGTTCTTC
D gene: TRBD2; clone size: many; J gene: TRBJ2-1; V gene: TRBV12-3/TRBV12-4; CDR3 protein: CASSLSGTQFYNEQFF; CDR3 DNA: TGTGCCAGCAGTTTAAGCGGGACCCAATTCTACAATGAGCAGTTCTTC
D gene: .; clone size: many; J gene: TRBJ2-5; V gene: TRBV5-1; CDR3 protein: CASSLEGGSETQYF; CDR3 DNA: TGCGCCAGCAGCTTGGAGGGGGGCTCAGAGACCCAGTACTTC
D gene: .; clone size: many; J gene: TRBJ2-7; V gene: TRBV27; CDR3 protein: CASSPFLSPEYEQYF; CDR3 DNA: TGTGCCAGCAGTCCGTTCCTCAGCCCCGAGTACGAGCAGTACTTC
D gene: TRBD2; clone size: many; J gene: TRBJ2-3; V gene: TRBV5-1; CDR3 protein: CASGGGTPVDTQYF; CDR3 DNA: TGCGCCAGCGGGGGAGGGACGCCGGTGGATACGCAGTATTTT
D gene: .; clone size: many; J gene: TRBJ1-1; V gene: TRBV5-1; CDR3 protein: CASSLYAMNTEAFF; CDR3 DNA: TGCGCCAGCAGCTTGTATGCGATGAACACTGAAGCTTTCTTT
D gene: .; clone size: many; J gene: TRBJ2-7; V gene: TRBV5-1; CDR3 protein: CASSSQQPSSYEQYF; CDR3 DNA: TGCGCCAGCAGCTCGCAGCAACCTAGCTCCTACGAGCAGTACTTC
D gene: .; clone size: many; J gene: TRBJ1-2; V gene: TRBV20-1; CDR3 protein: CSAREVANYGYTF; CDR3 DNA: TGCAGTGCTAGGGAGGTTGCTAACTATGGCTACACCTTC
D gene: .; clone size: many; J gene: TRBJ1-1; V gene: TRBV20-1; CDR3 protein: CSAFPEYTEAFF; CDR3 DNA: TGCAGTGCTTTCCCTGAGTACACTGAAGCTTTCTTT
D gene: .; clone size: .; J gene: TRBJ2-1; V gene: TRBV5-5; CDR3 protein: CASSYGQEQFF; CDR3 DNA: TGTGCCAGCAGCTACGGACAGGAGCAGTTCTTC
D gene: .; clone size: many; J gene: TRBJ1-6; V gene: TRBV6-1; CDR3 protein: CASSERGGRSPLHF; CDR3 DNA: TGTGCCAGCAGTGAACGAGGGGGACGGTCACCCCTCCACTTT
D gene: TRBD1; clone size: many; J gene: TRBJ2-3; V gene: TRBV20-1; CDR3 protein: CSARSIRPGTGSTDTQYF; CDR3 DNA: TGCAGTGCTAGATCGATCCGTCCCGGGACAGGAAGCACAGATACGCAGTATTTT
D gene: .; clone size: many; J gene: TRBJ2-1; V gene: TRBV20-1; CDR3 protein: CSARDLVGGYNEQFF; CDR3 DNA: TGCAGTGCTAGAGATCTCGTGGGAGGCTACAATGAGCAGTTCTTC
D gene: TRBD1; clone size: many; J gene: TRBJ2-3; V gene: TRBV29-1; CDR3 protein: CSVGTGGTDTQYF; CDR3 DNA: TGCAGCGTAGGGACAGGGGGCACAGATACGCAGTATTTT
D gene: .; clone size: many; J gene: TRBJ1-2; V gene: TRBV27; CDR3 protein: CASSTYLGAGNGYTF; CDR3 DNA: TGTGCCAGCAGCACTTACCTGGGGGCTGGGAATGGCTACACCTTC
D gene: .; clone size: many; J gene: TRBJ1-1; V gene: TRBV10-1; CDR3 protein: CASSMFGANTEAFF; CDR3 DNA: TGCGCCAGCAGTATGTTCGGGGCCAACACTGAAGCTTTCTTT
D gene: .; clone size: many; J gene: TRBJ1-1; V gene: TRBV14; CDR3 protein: CASSQGDGRRAFF; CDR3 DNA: TGTGCCAGCAGCCAAGGGGACGGCCGGAGGGCTTTCTTT
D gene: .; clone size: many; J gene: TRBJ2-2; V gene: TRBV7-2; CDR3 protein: CASSLDFSGGELFF; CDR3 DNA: TGTGCCAGCAGCCTTGACTTCAGCGGCGGGGAGCTGTTTTTT
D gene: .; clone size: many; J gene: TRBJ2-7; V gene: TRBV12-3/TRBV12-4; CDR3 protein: CASSLHSLGYEQYF; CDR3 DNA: TGTGCCAGCAGCCTCCACAGTCTGGGTTATGAGCAGTACTTC
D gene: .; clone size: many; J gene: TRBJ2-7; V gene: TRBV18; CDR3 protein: CASSPPGRTRPYEQYF; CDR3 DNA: TGTGCCAGCTCACCACCCGGCCGGACAAGACCCTACGAGCAGTACTTC
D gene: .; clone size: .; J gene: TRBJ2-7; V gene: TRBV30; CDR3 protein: CAWSVRPGREQYF; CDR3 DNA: TGTGCCTGGAGTGTACGCCCGGGCAGGGAGCAGTACTTC
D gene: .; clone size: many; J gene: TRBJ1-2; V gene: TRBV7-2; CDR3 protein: CASSLDWAVGNGYTF; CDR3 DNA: TGTGCCAGCAGCTTAGACTGGGCAGTCGGGAATGGCTACACCTTC
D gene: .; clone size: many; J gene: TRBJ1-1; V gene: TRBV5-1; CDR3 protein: CASLGNTEAFF; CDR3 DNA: TGCGCCAGTTTGGGCAACACTGAAGCTTTCTTT
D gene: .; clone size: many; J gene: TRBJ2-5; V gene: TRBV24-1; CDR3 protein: CATSESQGEETQYF; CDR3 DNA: TGTGCCACCAGTGAGTCACAGGGTGAGGAGACCCAGTACTTC
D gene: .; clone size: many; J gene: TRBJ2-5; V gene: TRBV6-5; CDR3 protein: CASSYSSGTQYF; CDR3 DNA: TGTGCCAGCAGTTACTCATCGGGGACCCAGTACTTC
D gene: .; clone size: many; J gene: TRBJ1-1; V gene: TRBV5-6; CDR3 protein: CASSLGGWGSGTAEAFF; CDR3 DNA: TGTGCCAGCAGCTTGGGAGGCTGGGGATCTGGAACGGCTGAAGCTTTCTTT
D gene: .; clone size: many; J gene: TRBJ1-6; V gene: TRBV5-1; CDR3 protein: CASSLQEPNSPLHF; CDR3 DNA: TGCGCCAGCAGCTTGCAGGAACCGAATTCACCCCTCCACTTT
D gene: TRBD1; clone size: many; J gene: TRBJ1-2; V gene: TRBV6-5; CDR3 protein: CASTRTGREGYTF; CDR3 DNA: TGTGCCAGCACCCGGACAGGGCGGGAGGGCTACACCTTC